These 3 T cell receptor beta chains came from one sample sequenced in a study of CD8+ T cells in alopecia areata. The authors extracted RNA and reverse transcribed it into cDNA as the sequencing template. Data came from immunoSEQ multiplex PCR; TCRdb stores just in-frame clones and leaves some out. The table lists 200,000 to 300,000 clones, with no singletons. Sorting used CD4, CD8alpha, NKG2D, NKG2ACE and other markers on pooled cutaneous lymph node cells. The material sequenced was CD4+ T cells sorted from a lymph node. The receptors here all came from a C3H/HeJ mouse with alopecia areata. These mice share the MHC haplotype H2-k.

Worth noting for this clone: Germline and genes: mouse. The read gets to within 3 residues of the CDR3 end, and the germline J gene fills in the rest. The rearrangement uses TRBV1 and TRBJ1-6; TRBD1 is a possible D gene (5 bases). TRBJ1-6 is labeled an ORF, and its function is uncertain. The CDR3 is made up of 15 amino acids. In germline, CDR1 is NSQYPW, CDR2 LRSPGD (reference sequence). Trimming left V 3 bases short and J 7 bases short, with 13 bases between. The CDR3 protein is CTCSARPGGNSPLYF. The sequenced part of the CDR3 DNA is TGCACCTGCAGTGCCCGCCCGGGGGGAAATTCGCCC.

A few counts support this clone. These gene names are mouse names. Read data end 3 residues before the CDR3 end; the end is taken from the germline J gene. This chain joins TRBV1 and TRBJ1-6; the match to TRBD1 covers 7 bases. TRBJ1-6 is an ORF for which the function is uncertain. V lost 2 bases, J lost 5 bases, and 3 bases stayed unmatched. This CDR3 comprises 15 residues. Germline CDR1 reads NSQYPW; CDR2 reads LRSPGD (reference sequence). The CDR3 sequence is CTCSARDSHNSPLYF. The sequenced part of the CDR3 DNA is TGCACCTGCAGTGCACGGGACAGCCATAATTCGCCC.

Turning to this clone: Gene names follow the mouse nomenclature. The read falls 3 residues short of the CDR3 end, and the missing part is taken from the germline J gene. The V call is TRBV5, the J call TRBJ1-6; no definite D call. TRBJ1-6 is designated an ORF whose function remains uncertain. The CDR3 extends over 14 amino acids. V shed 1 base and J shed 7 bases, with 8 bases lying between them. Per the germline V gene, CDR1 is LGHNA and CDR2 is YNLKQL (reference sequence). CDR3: CASSQVPGNSPLYF. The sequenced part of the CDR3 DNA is TGTGCCAGCAGCCAAGTACCAGGAAATTCGCCC.